This TCR beta chain was profiled in a study of T cell responses to AZD1222 COVID-19 vaccine. Study outcomes and limitations: Unmutated regions of variants are reportedly targeted by nearly half of spike-specific TCRs. It should be noted that donors were predominantly white British and more often female, and clonal diversity was possibly underestimated. There were vaccine-associated CD4 TCRs across spike, dominant at 160-218 and 743-854.

This CDR3 has 15 amino acids. Trimming took 4 bases from V and 0 from J, leaving 10 bases between them. Germline CDR1 and CDR2: SGHDN and FVKESK. The repertoire was sequenced with immunoSEQ multiplex PCR; TCRdb's copy has only in-frame clones and lacks some. Of over 150,000 clones listed, around 87% are singletons. A word on this clone: Its target is unknown.

This rearrangement joins TRBV14 to TRBJ1-3; D gene unclear. Sequencing was performed on peripheral blood, taken 28 days after the second AZD1222 dose. The source of this sequence is an adult who received the AZD1222 COVID-19 vaccine. CDR3 bases: TGTGCCAGCAGCCTGGACGCTTTCTCTGGAAACACCATATATTTT. It specifies CASSLDAFSGNTIYF.